Sequencing of this T cell receptor (beta chain) was carried out in a study of shared clonotypes between healthy human individuals. Cells designated naive CD8 were CD45RO-negative and were positively selected for CCR7, with terminally differentiated effector memory CD45RA+ cells excluded. Trimming left V 6 bases short and J 1 base short, with 9 bases between. CDR1 MDHEN and CDR2 SYDVKM come from the germline V gene. This CDR3 has 13 amino acids. Original data processing: From ImmunoSEQ came sequences covering only the junction and carrying no quality scores, so filtering differed. Produced via immunoSEQ multiplex PCR; TCRdb's table is partial and in-frame only. Clonal size and the V and J genes are those of that table, whereas D and trimming came from the DNA. The sample gives approximately 840,000 clones, around 96% of which show up once; less than 0.3% is in the top ten.

The sequencing input was naive CD8+ T cells sorted from blood. V and J are TRBV28 and TRBJ1-1, with D perhaps TRBD1 (5 bases). This TCR was sampled from a man aged 25-45 years in good health. In DNA form, the CDR3 reads TGTGCCAGCAGGACGCAGGGGAACACTGAAGCTTTCTTT. Translated, it gives CASRTQGNTEAFF.